Ten or more counts support the clone carrying this T cell receptor beta chain. The data derive from a study of patients and donors after allogeneic stem cell transplantation. TCRdb independently ran MiXCR on the RT-PCR reads; one entry per CDR3 protein. There are around 8,800 distinct CDR3 sequences in the sample; 3% to 4.5% occur only once, and less than 20% lies in the top ten. Trimming took 3 bases from V and 4 from J, leaving 7 bases between them. The CDR3 runs 12 residues. Germline loops: CDR1 MDHEN, CDR2 SYDVKM. This sequence was found in a human donor who was either an allogeneic HSCT recipient or a stem cell or donor lymphocyte infusion donor (not recorded which). It is not recorded whose cells these are; they may come from a transplant donor. V and J are TRBV28 and TRBJ2-7; D remains ambiguous. The specimen sequenced was blood, either unsorted or a sorted T cell fraction (not recorded which). The CDR3: CASSLSYYEQYF. CDR3 DNA sequence: TGTGCCAGCAGTTTGTCCTATTACGAGCAGTACTTC.